The rows below give T cell receptor beta chains drawn from one sample of a study of OX40 agonist ivuxolimab in advanced cancers. Produced via immunoSEQ multiplex PCR; TCRdb's table is partial and in-frame only. The table has 100,000 to 150,000 clones, around 92% seen once. The sequenced sample was CD4+ or CD8+ T cells sorted from blood, obtained in a trial of the OX40 agonist ivuxolimab. These TCRs come from an adult with an advanced solid tumor such as melanoma, head and neck, liver or kidney cancer. Each CDR3 is given with its conserved first and last residue. The D gene is left open where the match is weak. Clone size is shown for a subset of rows, as once, few, many or a class of expanded clone.

NA TRBJ2-4 NA TRBV5-3 TGTGCCAGAAGCTTGAGAACGGGAGCCCGAGACATTCAGTACTTC CARSLRTGARDIQYF
NA TRBJ2-2 TRBD1 TRBV25-1 TGTGCCACCCGACAGGGATCCACCGGGGAGCTGTTTTTT CATRQGSTGELFF
NA TRBJ2-1 TRBD1 TRBV16 TGTGCCAGCAGCCGGGACAGGAATAATGAGCAGTTCTTC CASSRDRNNEQFF
NA TRBJ1-3 NA TRBV5-1 TGCGCCAGCAGCTTGGCCGACATAAGCTCTGGAAACACCATATATTTT CASSLADISSGNTIYF
once TRBJ2-1 TRBD1 TRBV4-1 TGCGCCAGCAGCCAAGGAGGGGGCACGATGGGGAAAGGGCCAGACTACAATGAGCAGTTCTTC CASSQGGGTMGKGPDYNEQFF
NA TRBJ2-3 NA TRBV4-3 TGCGCCAGCAGCCGAGAGGGACTCGTCCCTAGCACAGATACGCAGTATTTT CASSREGLVPSTDTQYF
NA TRBJ1-1 TRBD1 TRBV9 TGTGCCAGCAGCTCTAGTCCCGGGACAGGAATGAACACTGAAGCTTTCTTT CASSSSPGTGMNTEAFF
NA TRBJ1-2 NA TRBV7-9 TGTGCCAGCAGCCCCCCTGGCAGCCCATATGGCTACACCTTC CASSPPGSPYGYTF
NA TRBJ2-1 NA TRBV18 TGTGCCAGCTCACCGACCCAGGGAATCTACAATGAGCAGTTCTTC CASSPTQGIYNEQFF
NA TRBJ2-3 TRBD2 TRBV2 TGTGCCAGCAGTGAAGACGGGAGGGGCCCAGATACGCAGTATTTT CASSEDGRGPDTQYF
NA TRBJ2-1 TRBD2 TRBV7-9 TGTGCCAGCAGCTTACTGGGTAGCGGGCGATCCAATGAGCAGTTCTTC CASSLLGSGRSNEQFF
NA TRBJ2-1 TRBD2 TRBV10-3 TGTGCCATCAGTGAGTCACGGGAGGGCCGGGATGAGCAGTTCTTC CAISESREGRDEQFF
NA TRBJ2-7 TRBD2 TRBV11-2 TGTGCCAGCAGCTTAGAGAGACTAGCGGACTACGAGCAGTACTTC CASSLERLADYEQYF
NA TRBJ2-1 NA TRBV30 TGTGCCTGGAGTGAGACTGACCTAGACAATGAGCAGTTCTTC CAWSETDLDNEQFF
NA TRBJ2-7 TRBD1 TRBV6-6 TGTGCCAGCGGCCGGGACAGGGGGCCCACTGGATACGAGCAGTACTTC CASGRDRGPTGYEQYF
NA TRBJ2-3 NA TRBV21-1 TGTGCCAGCAGCAAAGGCCGGGTGCAGTATTTT CASSKGRVQYF
NA TRBJ1-2 NA TRBV14 TGTGCCAGCAGCCCGTCGGCGTACTATGGCTACACCTTC CASSPSAYYGYTF
once TRBJ1-5 NA TRBV27 TGTGCCAGCAGTTTATCCTGGGCAAGGTATAGCAATCAGCCCCAGCATTTT CASSLSWARYSNQPQHF
NA TRBJ2-3 NA TRBV7-3 TGTGCCAGCAGCTTAATGGGCGTTACAGATACGCAGTATTTT CASSLMGVTDTQYF
NA TRBJ2-3 NA TRBV29-1 TGCAGCGTTGAGGCGGTGACAGATACGCAGTATTTT CSVEAVTDTQYF
NA TRBJ2-1 NA TRBV30 TGTGCCTGGAGTGTGCAGGGAGGCAATGAGCAGTTCTTC CAWSVQGGNEQFF
NA TRBJ2-1 NA TRBV18 TGTGCCAGCTCACCAGGAATGGGGGGCGCGGGGAATGAGCAGTTCTTC CASSPGMGGAGNEQFF
NA TRBJ1-2 NA TRBV5-1 TGCGCCAGCAGCTTGGCTGGGGGGCGAGGCTATGGCTACACCTTC CASSLAGGRGYGYTF